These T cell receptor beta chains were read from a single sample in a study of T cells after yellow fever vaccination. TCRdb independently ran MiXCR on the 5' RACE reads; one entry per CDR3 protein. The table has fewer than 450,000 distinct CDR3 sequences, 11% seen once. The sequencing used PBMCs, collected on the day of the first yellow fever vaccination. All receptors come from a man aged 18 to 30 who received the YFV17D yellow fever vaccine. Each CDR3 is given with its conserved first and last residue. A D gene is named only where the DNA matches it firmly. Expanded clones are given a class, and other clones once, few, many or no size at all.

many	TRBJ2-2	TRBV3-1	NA	CASSQTGELFF	TGTGCCAGCAGCCAGACCGGGGAGCTGTTTTTT
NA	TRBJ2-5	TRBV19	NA	CASSGVPQETQYF	TGTGCCAGTAGTGGTGTCCCCCAAGAGACCCAGTACTTC
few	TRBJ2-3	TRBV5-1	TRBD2	CASSTGGRTDTQYF	TGCGCCAGCAGCACGGGGGGTCGGACAGATACGCAGTATTTT
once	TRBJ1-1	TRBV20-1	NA	CSARIRGTEAFF	TGCAGTGCTAGAATTCGGGGCACTGAAGCTTTCTTT
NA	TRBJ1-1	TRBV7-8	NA	CASTASGWGTEAFF	TGTGCCAGCACCGCCTCCGGGTGGGGCACTGAAGCTTTCTTT
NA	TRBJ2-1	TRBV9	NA	CASSVGGGTHNEQFF	TGTGCCAGCAGCGTAGGGGGGGGCACACACAATGAGCAGTTCTTC
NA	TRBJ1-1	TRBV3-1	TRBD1	CASSLIPTGARTEAFF	TGTGCCAGCAGCCTCATTCCCACAGGGGCCCGGACTGAAGCTTTCTTT
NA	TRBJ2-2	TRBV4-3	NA	CASRDRNTGELFF	TGCGCCAGCCGAGACAGGAACACCGGGGAGCTGTTTTTT
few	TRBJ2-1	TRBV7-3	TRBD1	CASSSGQGTEQFF	TGTGCCAGCAGTTCCGGACAGGGCACTGAGCAGTTCTTC
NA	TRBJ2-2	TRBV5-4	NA	CASSSALVGGELFF	TGTGCCAGCAGCTCCGCGCTGGTCGGCGGGGAGCTGTTTTTT
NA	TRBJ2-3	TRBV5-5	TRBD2	CASSLSGLGTDTQYF	TGTGCCAGCAGCTTGTCGGGACTAGGCACAGATACGCAGTATTTT
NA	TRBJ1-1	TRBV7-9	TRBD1	CASSRGTGNTEAFF	TGTGCCAGCAGCCGAGGGACAGGGAACACTGAAGCTTTCTTT
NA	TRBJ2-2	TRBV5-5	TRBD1	CASSLGPRTGAAGGELFF	TGTGCCAGCAGCTTGGGACCCAGGACAGGGGCAGCGGGCGGGGAGCTGTTTTTT
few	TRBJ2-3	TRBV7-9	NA	CASRSSGTSTDTQYF	TGTGCCAGCAGGTCGTCCGGGACGTCCACAGATACGCAGTATTTT
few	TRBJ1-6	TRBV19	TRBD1	CASSPGPGQNNSPLHF	TGTGCCAGTAGTCCCGGGCCGGGACAGAATAATTCACCCCTCCACTTT